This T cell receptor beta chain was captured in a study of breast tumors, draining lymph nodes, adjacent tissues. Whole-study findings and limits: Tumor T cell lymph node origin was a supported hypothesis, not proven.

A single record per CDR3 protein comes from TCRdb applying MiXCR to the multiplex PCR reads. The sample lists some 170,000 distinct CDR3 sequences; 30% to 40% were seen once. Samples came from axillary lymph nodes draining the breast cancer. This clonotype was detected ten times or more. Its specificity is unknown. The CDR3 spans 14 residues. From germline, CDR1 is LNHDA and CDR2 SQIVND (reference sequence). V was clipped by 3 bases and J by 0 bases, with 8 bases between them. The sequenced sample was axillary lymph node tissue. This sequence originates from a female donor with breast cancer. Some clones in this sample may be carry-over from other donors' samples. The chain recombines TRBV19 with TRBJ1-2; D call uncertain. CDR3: CASSIPLANYGYTF. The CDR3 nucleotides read TGTGCCAGTAGTATCCCCCTAGCTAACTATGGCTACACCTTC.